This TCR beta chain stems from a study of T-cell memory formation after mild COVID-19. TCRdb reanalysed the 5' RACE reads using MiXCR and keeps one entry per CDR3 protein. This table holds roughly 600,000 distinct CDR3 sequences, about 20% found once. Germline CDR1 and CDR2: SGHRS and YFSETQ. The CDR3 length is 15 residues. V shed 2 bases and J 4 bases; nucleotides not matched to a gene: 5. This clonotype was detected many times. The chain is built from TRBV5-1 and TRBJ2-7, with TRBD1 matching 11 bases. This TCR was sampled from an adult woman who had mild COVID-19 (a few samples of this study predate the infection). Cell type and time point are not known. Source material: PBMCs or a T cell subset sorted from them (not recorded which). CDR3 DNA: TGCGCCAGCAGCTTATCCGGGACAGGGGGATACGAGCAGTACTTC. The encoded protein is CASSLSGTGGYEQYF.